The 21 T cell receptor beta chains below come from one sample, sequenced in a study of cytomegalovirus exposure and HLA in healthy donors (dated by TCRdb to about 2017). Receptor amplification or capture employed the immunoSEQ multiplex PCR assay. Not all clones reach the TCRdb copy of this immuneACCESS table, which keeps in-frame sequences only. Checked studies attribute under half of the gap to unresolved V genes and leave the rest unexplained. Present in this sample are about 330,000 clones, roughly 90% of which were seen just once. Together, the top ten hold around 0.84% of the sample. The sample was PBMCs. These receptors all stem from a woman between 18 and 29 years old in good health and CMV-seronegative.

The genes are TRBV7-9 and TRBJ2-7; TRBD1 matches at 9 bases. The CDR3 spans 14 residues. After removal of 5 bases from V and 4 bases from J, the junction contained 6 bases not matched to a gene. Germline lookup yields CDR1 SEHNR and CDR2 FQNEAQ (reference sequence). In nucleotides, the CDR3 is TGTGCCAGCAGCCCCCGGGACAGGGCTTACGAGCAGTACTTC. It specifies CASSPRDRAYEQYF.

V is TRBV29-1 and J is TRBJ2-5; possibly TRBD1 for D (5 bases). The V gene lost 5 bases and the J gene lost 5 bases, with 15 bases spanning the gap. The CDR3 has 13 amino acids. Germline loops: CDR1 SQVTM, CDR2 ANQGSEA. CDR3 nucleotides: TGCAGCGTTACGACAGAATTTTGGGAGACCCAGTACTTC. Residues: CSVTTEFWETQYF.

This sequence joins TRBV10-3 and TRBJ2-3, with TRBD1 matching over 8 bases. J gave up 5 bases and V 4 bases, and 2 bases lay outside the gene matches. The CDR3 covers 13 residues. The germline V gene has CDR1 ENHRY and CDR2 SYGVKD. DNA for the CDR3: TGTGCCATCAGTGGGGGACAGGAAGATACGCAGTATTTT. Translated, it gives CAISGGQEDTQYF.

The chain has TRBV5-4 and TRBJ1-4; 9 nucleotides align to TRBD1. CDR3 length: 15 residues. In germline, CDR1 is SGHNT, CDR2 YYREEE (reference sequence). J was trimmed by 5 bases and V by 3 bases; bases with no gene match: 5. CDR3 in amino acids: CASSSTGTGNEKLFF. CDR3 sequence (DNA): TGTGCCAGCAGCTCAACCGGGACAGGGAATGAAAAACTGTTTTTT.

V and J are TRBV4-3 and TRBJ2-7; 7 nucleotides agree with TRBD2. This CDR3 comprises 16 residues. V gave up 0 bases and J gave up 6 bases; unmatched junction bases: 11. Germline lookup yields CDR1 LGHNA and CDR2 YSLEER. This CDR3 is CASSQEGSGRLSEQYF. The CDR3 coding sequence is TGCGCCAGCAGCCAAGAGGGTTCCGGGAGGTTATCCGAGCAGTACTTC.

The CDR3, as DNA: TGTGCCAGCAGCTTAAGATTCAGGGAGACCCAGTACTTC. Translated, it gives CASSLRFRETQYF. The J gene is TRBJ2-5, the V gene TRBV7-9; D is undetermined. Between the trimmed V and J ends, which lost 2 bases and 5 bases, there was a span of 9 bases. Per germline, CDR1 SEHNR and CDR2 FQNEAQ (reference sequence). The CDR3 has 13 amino acids. Drawing the rest from reference TRBV7-9 and TRBJ2-5, the complete variable domain is DTGVSQNPRHKITKRGQNVTFRCDPISEHNRLYWYRQTLGQGPEFLTYFQNEAQLEKSRLLSDRFSAERPKGSFSTLEIQRTEQGDSAMYLCASSLRFRETQYFGPGTRLLVL.

This rearrangement joins TRBV5-4 to TRBJ2-5; TRBD2 matches at 9 bases. Looked up from germline, CDR1 is SGHNT and CDR2 is YYREEE (reference sequence). The CDR3 length is 15 residues. V lost 4 bases, J lost 2 bases, and 6 bases stayed unmatched. This CDR3 is CASSPRLAEQETQYF. In DNA form, the CDR3 reads TGTGCCAGCAGCCCAAGACTAGCGGAACAAGAGACCCAGTACTTC.

The chain couples TRBV19 to TRBJ2-1; 11 bases match TRBD2. Germline V gives CDR1 LNHDA, CDR2 SQIVND (reference sequence). This CDR3 is built from 12 residues. The CDR3 loop is CGSGTSGSEQFF. CDR3 coding DNA: TGTGGCTCAGGGACTAGCGGATCTGAGCAGTTCTTC. The full variable domain, rest sourced from reference TRBV19 and TRBJ2-1, is DGGITQSPKYLFRKEGQNVTLSCEQNLNHDAMYWYRQDPGQGLRLIYYSQIVNDFQKGDIAEGYSVSREKKESFPLTVTSAQKNPTAFYLCGSGTSGSEQFFGPGTRLTVL.

The chain joins TRBV7-6 to TRBJ2-7, with D tentatively TRBD2 (6 bases). Trimming took 5 bases from V and 2 from J, leaving 10 bases between them. Germline values: CDR1 SGHVS, CDR2 FNYEAQ. This CDR3 has 13 residues. As DNA, the CDR3 is TGTGCCAGCAGCCCCGGGACTCCCTACGAGCAGTACTTC. Its translation is CASSPGTPYEQYF.

The V and J genes are TRBV5-4 and TRBJ2-7; 12 bases agree with TRBD2. The V segment lost 4 bases and the J segment 1 base; nucleotides outside the gene matches: 6. Germline CDR1 and CDR2: SGHNT and YYREEE (reference sequence). The CDR3 is made up of 16 amino acids. The CDR3 region has the DNA TGTGCCAGCAGCCTGGGACTAGCGGGCAATTCCTACGAGCAGTACTTC. Protein product: CASSLGLAGNSYEQYF.

The chain links TRBV6-6 to TRBJ2-7, with D unclear. From germline, CDR1 is MNHNY and CDR2 SVGAGI (reference sequence). This CDR3 comprises 14 residues. Deletions cut 2 bases from V and 1 base from J, with 9 bases between. This CDR3 is CASSYRAGSYEQYF. CDR3 in DNA: TGTGCCAGCAGTTACAGAGCCGGTTCCTACGAGCAGTACTTC.

The gene calls are TRBV6-1 and TRBJ2-1, with D tentatively TRBD2 (6 bases). The germline gives CDR1 MNHNS, CDR2 SASEGT. This CDR3 is 16 amino acids long. Trimming left V 3 bases short and J 9 bases short, with 21 bases between. This chain's CDR3 is CASSDHGDSGRGEQFF. The CDR3 DNA sequence: TGTGCCAGCAGTGACCATGGGGACTCCGGGCGGGGTGAGCAGTTCTTC.

The chain couples TRBV11-2 to TRBJ2-4, with 8 bases matching TRBD2. The germline V gene encodes CDR1 SGHAT and CDR2 FQNNGV. Trimming at V came to 3 bases and at J to 5 bases, leaving 9 bases not matched to a gene. The CDR3 has 16 amino acids. CDR3 nucleotide sequence: TGTGCCAGCAGCTTGGGTGGCGGGAGGCCCCAAAACATTCAGTACTTC. It yields the protein CASSLGGGRPQNIQYF. Based on the CDR3 plus reference TRBV11-2 and TRBJ2-4, the full variable domain is EAGVAQSPRYKIIEKRQSVAFWCNPISGHATLYWYQQILGQGPKLLIQFQNNGVVDDSQLPKDRFSAERLKGVDSTLKIQPAKLEDSAVYLCASSLGGGRPQNIQYFGAGTRLSVL.

The chain is built from TRBV6-1 and TRBJ1-3; 8 bases are shared with TRBD1. Trimming took 4 bases from V and 0 from J; bases not matched to a gene: 8. The CDR3 has 17 amino acids. Germline V gene data show CDR1 as MNHNS and CDR2 as SASEGT. This CDR3 is CASSGSTGDFSGNTIYF. In DNA form, the CDR3 reads TGTGCCAGCAGTGGGTCGACAGGGGACTTCTCTGGAAACACCATATATTTT.

This chain joins TRBV19 and TRBJ2-1, with D possibly matching TRBD2 (5 bases). Germline V gene data show CDR1 as LNHDA and CDR2 as SQIVND (reference sequence). V lost 3 bases, J lost 8 bases, and 20 bases lay in between. The CDR3 sequence is 16 residues long. The CDR3 spells CASSIESGSLEDEQFF. In nucleotides, the CDR3 is TGTGCCAGTAGTATTGAATCGGGGTCACTGGAGGATGAGCAGTTCTTC.

The chain uses TRBV5-6 and TRBJ2-3; D remains ambiguous. The CDR3 contains 14 residues. V was shortened by 3 bases and J by 0 bases, with 8 bases between the two germline ends. Looked up from germline, CDR1 is SGHDT and CDR2 is YYEEEE. The CDR3 is CASSSGASTDTQYF. The CDR3 DNA follows: TGTGCCAGCAGCTCCGGAGCGAGCACAGATACGCAGTATTTT.

CDR3 amino acids: CASSSGQGNTEAFF. In nucleotides, the CDR3 is TGTGCCAGCAGTTCGGGACAGGGTAACACTGAAGCTTTCTTT. This chain connects TRBV27 to TRBJ1-1; TRBD1 matches at 9 bases. CDR1 MNHEY and CDR2 SMNVEV come from the germline V gene (reference sequence). V lost 4 bases, J lost 2 bases, and 2 bases stayed unmatched. CDR3 length equals 14 residues.

The gene calls are TRBV9 and TRBJ2-3; 9 bases fit TRBD2. V lost 3 bases to trimming and J lost 1 base; unmatched junction nucleotides: 3. The CDR3 loop spans 15 amino acids. Germline V lookup: CDR1 SGDLS, CDR2 YYNGEE. The CDR3 is CASSARGRGTDTQYF. CDR3 sequence (DNA): TGTGCCAGCAGCGCCCGCGGGAGGGGCACAGATACGCAGTATTTT.

The DNA for the CDR3 is TGCGCCAGCAGCCCGGACTGGGTTACCGGGGAGCTGTTTTTT. Encoded protein: CASSPDWVTGELFF. The V call is TRBV5-1, the J call TRBJ2-2; D perhaps matches TRBD2 (5 bases). Germline V gene data show CDR1 as SGHRS and CDR2 as YFSETQ. This CDR3 contains 14 residues. V was pared by 4 bases and J by 5 bases, with 12 bases between.

This chain uses TRBV19 with TRBJ2-3; TRBD2 matches 13 bases. CDR1 is LNHDA and CDR2 is SQIVND in the germline V gene (reference sequence). V was clipped by 5 bases and J by 7 bases; unmatched bases: 9. This CDR3 is 16 amino acids long. CDR3 loop: CASSRGGTSGINTQYF. The CDR3 bases are TGTGCCAGTAGTCGAGGGGGGACTAGCGGGATAAATACGCAGTATTTT.

The chain recombines TRBV2 with TRBJ1-5, with 8 nucleotides matching TRBD1. This CDR3 contains 17 residues. Per germline, CDR1 SNHLY and CDR2 FYNNEI. V shed 7 bases and J 0 bases; nucleotides not matched to a gene: 11. CDR3 DNA sequence: TGTGCCAGCATCCTGGACAGGGATGGTATTAGCAATCAGCCCCAGCATTTT. Translation: CASILDRDGISNQPQHF.